This T cell receptor (beta chain) was sequenced in a study of metastatic and nonmetastatic thyroid tumors. Background on the study: Malignant and benign thyroid patients had repertoires compared in peripheral blood and tumor or nodule tissue.

Points from the study as a whole: It was reportedly found that TCR beta diversity was significantly higher in malignant thyroid tumors than in benign nodules, a difference seen in both blood and tumor samples.

Patients had received no treatment of any kind before thyroid surgery. Notes on this clone: What it recognizes is unknown.

In the authors' workflow: CDR3 differences across clinicopathological groups were used to build a distant-metastasis classifier for papillary thyroid cancer. TCRdb re-clonotyped the PCR reads through MiXCR. The V and J calls and clone size come from TCRdb's table, not from the authors' own analysis. The table records about 11,000 clones, around 30% of them present only once. Trimming stripped 6 bases from V and 0 bases from J, with 8 bases between. Per the germline V gene, CDR1 is MNHNS and CDR2 is SASEGT. The CDR3 runs to 13 residues. The chain has TRBV6-1 and TRBJ1-1, with D perhaps matching TRBD1 (6 bases). The sequence was collected from a female donor with papillary thyroid cancer or a benign thyroid nodule (not recorded which). Some clones in this sample may be carry-over from other donors' samples. Source material: tumor tissue. Here the CDR3 reads CASRGDMNTEAFF. CDR3 nucleotide sequence: TGTGCCAGCAGAGGGGACATGAACACTGAAGCTTTCTTT.